This T cell receptor (beta chain) emerged from a study of blood T cells in healthy people across ages. The study, taken as a whole, reports: Any changes in expanded clonotypes were possibly confounded, as donor CMV status remained unknown.

Trimming pared 1 base from V and 5 bases from J, leaving 14 bases between. There are 15 residues in the CDR3. Germline V gene data show CDR1 as LGHNA and CDR2 as YSLEER. This clonotype occurred a few times. Its antigen is not identified. Next came a second PCR, run for roughly 6 to 11 cycles, which used a sample-barcoded 5' primer along with a J-beta primer mix. TCRdb analysed the 5' RACE reads with MiXCR anew, one entry per CDR3 protein. The sample yields about 840,000 distinct CDR3 sequences, under 35% seen once. This sample was also put to use in a study of T cells of mothers and their children.

This receptor was taken from a woman aged 40 to 55 in good health. The chain links TRBV4-3 to TRBJ1-1; weak D call: TRBD1 (5 bases). Input material: blood. In DNA, the CDR3 is TGCGCCAGCAGCCAAGGGGTGCAGGGAGGGACTGAAGCTTTCTTT. Its translation: CASSQGVQGGTEAFF.